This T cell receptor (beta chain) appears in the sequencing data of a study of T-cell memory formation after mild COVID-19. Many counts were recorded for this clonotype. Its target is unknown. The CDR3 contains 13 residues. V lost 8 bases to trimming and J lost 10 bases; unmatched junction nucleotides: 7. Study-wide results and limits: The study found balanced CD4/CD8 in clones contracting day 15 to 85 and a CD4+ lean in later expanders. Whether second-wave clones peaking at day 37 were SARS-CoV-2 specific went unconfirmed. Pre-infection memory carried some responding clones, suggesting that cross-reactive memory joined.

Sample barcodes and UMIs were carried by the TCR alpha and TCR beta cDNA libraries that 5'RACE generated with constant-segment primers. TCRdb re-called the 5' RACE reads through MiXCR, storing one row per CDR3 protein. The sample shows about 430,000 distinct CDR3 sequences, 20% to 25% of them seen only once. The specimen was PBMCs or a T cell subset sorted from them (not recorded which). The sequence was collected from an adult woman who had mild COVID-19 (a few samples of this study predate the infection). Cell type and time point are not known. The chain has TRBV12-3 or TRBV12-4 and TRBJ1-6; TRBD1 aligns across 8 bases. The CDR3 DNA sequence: TGTGCCAGCCAAGGACAGGGTAGCTCACCCCTCCACTTT. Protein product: CASQGQGSSPLHF.